This T cell receptor beta chain appears in the sequencing data of a study of CD8+CD57+ T cells in acquired aplastic anemia. It was genomic DNA that served as the template for profiling TCR beta VDJ and CDR3. A single record per CDR3 protein comes from TCRdb applying MiXCR to the reads. The sample yields more than 150,000 distinct CDR3 sequences, roughly half seen once. Comments on this clonotype: The antigen is undetermined.

Study results and caveats: In CD8+ cells, Simpson's diversity showed no significant difference between patients and controls.

This sequence was found in a human donor in good health. The sample was sorted CD4+, CD8+, or CD8+CD57+ T cells (not recorded which) from PBMCs.

CDR3 in amino acids: CASSLAGASVTQYF. In DNA, the CDR3 is TGTGCCAGCAGCTTAGCGGGAGCGTCGGTGACCCAGTACTTC. V usage is TRBV7-2 and J usage is TRBJ2-1, with D possibly being TRBD2 (5 bases). The J call is doubtful: the DNA matches TRBJ2-5 better. The V gene's germline CDR1 is SGHTA and CDR2 FQGNSA. The CDR3 consists of 14 residues.